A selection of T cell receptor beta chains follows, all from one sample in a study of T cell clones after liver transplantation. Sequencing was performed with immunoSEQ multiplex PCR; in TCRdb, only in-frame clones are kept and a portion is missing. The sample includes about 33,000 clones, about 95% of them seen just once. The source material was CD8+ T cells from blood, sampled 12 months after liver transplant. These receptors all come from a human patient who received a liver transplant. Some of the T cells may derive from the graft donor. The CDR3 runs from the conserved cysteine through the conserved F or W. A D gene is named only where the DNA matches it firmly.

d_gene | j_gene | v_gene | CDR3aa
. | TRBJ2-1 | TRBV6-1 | CASSATIRQLSSYNEQFF
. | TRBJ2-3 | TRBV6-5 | CASSYFGTSTDTQYF
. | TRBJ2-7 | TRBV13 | CASSFSGRVSEQYF
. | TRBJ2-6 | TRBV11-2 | CASSPVVLSGANVLTF
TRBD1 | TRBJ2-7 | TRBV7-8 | CASSSNRGEQYF
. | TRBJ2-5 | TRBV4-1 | CASSLKQGIQETQYF
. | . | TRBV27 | CASSPGGRLTSEQYF
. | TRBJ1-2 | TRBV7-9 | CASSHVGGNNYGYTF
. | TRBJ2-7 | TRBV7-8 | CASSLGGGLYEQYF
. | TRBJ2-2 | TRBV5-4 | CASSLASGELFF
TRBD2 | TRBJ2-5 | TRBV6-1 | CASTSGKETQYF
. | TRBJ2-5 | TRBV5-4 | CASSLRETQYF
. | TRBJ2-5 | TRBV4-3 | CASSQDRVGPETQYF
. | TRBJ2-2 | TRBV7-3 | CASSSLSSSVTGELFF
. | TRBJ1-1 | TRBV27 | CAGSPQAGLLIEAFF
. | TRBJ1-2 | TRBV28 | CASSFSDRANYGYTF
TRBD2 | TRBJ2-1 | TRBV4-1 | CASSQGGSPYNEQFF
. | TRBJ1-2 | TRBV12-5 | CASAPDSLIYGYTF
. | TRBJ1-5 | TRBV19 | CASSGTYSNQPQHF
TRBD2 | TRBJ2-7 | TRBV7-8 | CASSPPGGSHEQYF
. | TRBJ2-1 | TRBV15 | CATSTERYNEQFF
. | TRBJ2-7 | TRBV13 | CASSLGSGFGEQYF
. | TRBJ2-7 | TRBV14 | CASSQDLGAHEQYF
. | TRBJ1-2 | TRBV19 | CASRTGRSGVYGYTF
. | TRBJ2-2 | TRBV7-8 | CASSQGLSTGELFF
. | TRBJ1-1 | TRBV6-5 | CASSYSVGETNTEAFF
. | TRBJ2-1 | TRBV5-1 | CASSADRSSYNEQFF
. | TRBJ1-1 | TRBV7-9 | CASSASGGGSEAFF
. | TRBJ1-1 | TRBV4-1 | CASSWGGGRGTEAFF
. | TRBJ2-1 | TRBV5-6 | CASSQKGQQSSYNEQFF
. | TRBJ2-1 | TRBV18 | CASSPLDVMEQFF
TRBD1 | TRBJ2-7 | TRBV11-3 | CASSPGTGEYEQYF
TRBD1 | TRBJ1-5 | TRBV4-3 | CASSQGTGVNQPQHF